Reported below is one T cell receptor beta chain. Its antigen remains unidentified. This sample was included in a study of shared clonotypes between healthy human individuals. Study results and limitations: Rarefaction showed sorted-subset sequencing was incomplete despite large depth. Naive CD4 clonotypes were shared across a few donors at roughly 5.3%. On the whole, naive subsets had larger estimated richness than memory subsets had.

From germline, CDR1 is MDHEN and CDR2 SYDVKM. The CDR3 sequence is 15 residues long. Authors' processing steps: Filtering was not the same, since immunoSEQ gave junction-only sequences without quality scores. Produced via immunoSEQ multiplex PCR; TCRdb's table is partial and in-frame only. V, J and clone size are those of that table, while D and trimming were read from the DNA. This sample has some 500,000 clones; 95% to 97% occur once, and the top ten carry 0.06%. This chain links TRBV28 with TRBJ2-5; D unresolved. With the DNA end fitting TRBJ2-7 better, the J assignment may be wrong. The sequenced material came from naive CD4+ T cells sorted from blood. Described subset: CD45RA+ positively selected. The sequence came from a woman in her 30s in good health. CDR3 bases: TGTGCCAGCAGTTTTCGGTTAAGGAGCTCCTACGAGCAGTACTTC. It encodes CASSFRLRSSYEQYF.